The 32 T cell receptor beta chains in this list originate from one sample, sequenced in a study of blood T cell repertoires in COVID-19. This table comes from immunoSEQ multiplex PCR, and its TCRdb copy is limited to in-frame clones, with some not included. The sample shows 190,000 or so clones, around nine tenths of them seen only once. Sequences were obtained from peripheral blood. These receptor sequences come from a man aged 40-49 years with active or convalescent COVID-19.

The chain couples TRBV7-9 to TRBJ1-2, with TRBD1 identical over 9 bases. CDR3 length: 16 residues. After removal of 4 bases from V and 4 bases from J, the junction contained 10 bases not matched to a gene. Looked up from germline, CDR1 is SEHNR and CDR2 is FQNEAQ (reference sequence). CDR3 region: CASSSTGGVGIYGYTF. In DNA form, the CDR3 reads TGTGCCAGCAGCTCAACAGGGGGCGTAGGTATCTATGGCTACACCTTC.

The V and J genes are TRBV3-1 (or the pseudogene TRBV3-2) and TRBJ2-2, with TRBD2 matching over 12 bases. In germline, CDR1 is LGHDT, CDR2 YNNKEL (reference sequence). J lost 3 bases, V lost 1 base, and 15 bases had no gene match. This CDR3 region has 21 residues. The CDR3 protein is CASSQAKEGLAGIVDTGELFF. For the CDR3, the DNA is TGTGCCAGCAGCCAAGCAAAGGAAGGACTAGCGGGGATCGTGGACACCGGGGAGCTGTTTTTT.

The chain combines TRBV7-3 with TRBJ1-6, with TRBD1 matching over 7 bases. With V trimmed by 3 bases and J by 7 bases, 3 bases remained unmatched. The CDR3 loop spans 14 amino acids. In germline, CDR1 is SGHTA, CDR2 FQGTGA. The CDR3 bases are TGTGCCAGCAGCTTCGGGACAGAGAATTCACCCCTCCACTTT. Protein: CASSFGTENSPLHF.

The chain couples TRBV18 to TRBJ1-5; TRBD1 is a possible D gene (5 bases). Germline CDR1 reads KGHSH; CDR2 reads LQKENI. There are 13 residues in the CDR3. With 4 bases removed from V and 7 bases from J, the gap between germline ends came to 11 bases. The CDR3 DNA reads as TGTGCCAGCTCACAGGCGGGGGGACAGCCCCAGCATTTT. Translating gives CASSQAGGQPQHF.

The J gene is TRBJ1-5, the V gene TRBV6-5, with 8 positions matching TRBD1. V lost 4 bases to trimming and J lost 4 bases; unmatched junction nucleotides: 6. In germline, CDR1 is MNHEY, CDR2 SVGAGI. The CDR3 has 15 amino acids. This CDR3 reads CASSLYRGSNQPQHF. For the CDR3, the DNA is TGTGCCAGCAGTTTATACAGGGGGAGTAATCAGCCCCAGCATTTT.

The gene calls are TRBV13 and TRBJ1-4; TRBD1 is a possible D gene (6 bases). Germline CDR1 reads PRHDT; CDR2 reads FYEKMQ (reference sequence). V dropped 0 bases and J dropped 3 bases, with 14 bases sitting between them. The CDR3 covers 17 residues. The CDR3 coding sequence is TGTGCCAGCAGCTTAGGAGGCAGGGGCTCTGCTAATGAAAAACTGTTTTTT. This gives the protein CASSLGGRGSANEKLFF.

This chain uses TRBV27 with TRBJ1-6; D might be TRBD1 (6 bases). V shed 8 bases and J shed 5 bases, with 13 bases lying between them. Germline assignment: CDR1 MNHEY and CDR2 SMNVEV (reference sequence). The CDR3 spans 14 residues. This chain's CDR3 is CASGRGGDNSPLHF. The CDR3 coding sequence is TGTGCCAGCGGAAGGGGGGGGGATAATTCACCCCTCCACTTT.

V is TRBV19 and J is TRBJ1-2; 7 bases agree with TRBD1. The trim removed 5 bases at V and 6 bases at J, leaving 9 bases unmatched. CDR1 is LNHDA and CDR2 is SQIVND in the germline V gene (reference sequence). This CDR3 comprises 14 residues. The CDR3 loop is CASSRRDRGDGYTF. CDR3 nucleotide sequence: TGTGCCAGTAGTCGGCGGGACAGAGGGGATGGCTACACCTTC.

The chain carries TRBV5-6 and TRBJ1-1; D ambiguous. V gave up 3 bases and J gave up 6 bases, with 12 bases separating them. CDR3 length equals 13 residues. Looked up from germline, CDR1 is SGHDT and CDR2 is YYEEEE. The CDR3 coding sequence is TGTGCCAGCAGCTGGGCAAGTTTGTCTGAAGCTTTCTTT. Protein: CASSWASLSEAFF.

The gene calls are TRBV28 and TRBJ2-7; 7 bases match TRBD2. Germline values: CDR1 MDHEN, CDR2 SYDVKM. J was trimmed by 9 bases and V by 2 bases; bases with no gene match: 10. This CDR3 contains 14 residues. The CDR3 DNA is TGTGCCAGCAGTTTAAGTGGACTAGTCTTAGCGCAGTACTTC. Amino acid sequence: CASSLSGLVLAQYF.

The chain uses TRBV11-2 and TRBJ1-2; D gene uncertain. V was clipped by 6 bases and J by 5 bases, with 13 bases between them. In germline, CDR1 is SGHAT, CDR2 FQNNGV. The CDR3 loop spans 13 amino acids. The CDR3 region is CASRPEPVYGYTF. CDR3 nucleotides: TGTGCCAGCAGGCCCGAACCGGTATATGGCTACACCTTC. The variable domain in full, completed from reference TRBV11-2 and TRBJ1-2, reads EAGVAQSPRYKIIEKRQSVAFWCNPISGHATLYWYQQILGQGPKLLIQFQNNGVVDDSQLPKDRFSAERLKGVDSTLKIQPAKLEDSAVYLCASRPEPVYGYTFGSGTRLTVV.

The chain has TRBV7-8 and TRBJ1-6; a possible D gene is TRBD1 (5 bases). The germline V gene encodes CDR1 SGHVS and CDR2 FQNEAQ. V shed 1 base and J shed 2 bases, with 9 bases lying between them. The CDR3 spans 16 residues. The CDR3 spells CASSLEGQAYNSPLHF. Here the CDR3 DNA reads TGTGCCAGCAGCTTAGAAGGACAAGCCTATAATTCACCCCTCCACTTT. The variable domain in full, with the rest retrieved from reference TRBV7-8 and TRBJ1-6, is GAGVSQSPRYKVAKRGQDVALRCDPISGHVSLFWYQQALGQGPEFLTYFQNEAQLDKSGLPSDRFFAERPEGSVSTLKIQRTQQEDSAVYLCASSLEGQAYNSPLHFGNGTRLTVT.

V is TRBV3-1 (or the pseudogene TRBV3-2) and J is TRBJ2-7; 8 bases agree with TRBD1. Germline V gene lookup returns CDR1 LGHDT and CDR2 YNNKEL (reference sequence). CDR3 length: 13 residues. With V trimmed by 5 bases and J by 5 bases, 5 bases remained unmatched. DNA for the CDR3: TGTGCCAGCAGCTCGACAGGGGTTGACGAGCAGTACTTC. It specifies CASSSTGVDEQYF.

This clone was seen more than once but under ten times. V is TRBV14 and J is TRBJ1-3; TRBD1 matches at 7 bases. CDR1 and CDR2 (germline): SGHDN, FVKESK. The V and J ends lost 5 bases and 2 bases, in that order; junction bases with no gene match: 6. The CDR3 totals 15 residues. In DNA, the CDR3 is TGTGCCAGCAGCTTTAGAGGGGGCACTGGAAACACCATATATTTT. Its translation: CASSFRGGTGNTIYF.

The rearrangement joins TRBV19 to TRBJ2-2, with a possible D match to TRBD1 (6 bases). The CDR3 has 14 residues. Germline loops: CDR1 LNHDA, CDR2 SQIVND (reference sequence). V was trimmed by 7 bases and J by 4 bases, leaving 13 bases between them. CDR3 sequence reads: CASILGQFTGELFF. CDR3 sequence (DNA): TGTGCCAGTATCCTTGGACAGTTCACCGGGGAGCTGTTTTTT.

The rearrangement joins TRBV24-1 to TRBJ1-5; possible D gene TRBD1, 5 bases. Germline V gives CDR1 KGHDR, CDR2 SFDVKD. This CDR3 has 15 residues. Between the trimmed V and J ends, which lost 4 bases and 4 bases, there was a span of 13 bases. The CDR3 loop is CATSDTDGGNQPQHF. For the CDR3, the DNA is TGTGCCACCAGTGACACCGACGGGGGGAATCAGCCCCAGCATTTT.

The chain has TRBV18 and TRBJ2-2, with D unclear. The CDR3 sequence is 13 residues long. Germline loops: CDR1 KGHSH, CDR2 LQKENI. The V and J ends lost 2 bases and 8 bases respectively, with 9 bases between them. The CDR3: CASSPTRSGELFF. The CDR3 nucleotides are TGTGCCAGCTCACCAACTCGATCTGGGGAGCTGTTTTTT.

The CDR3: CASSLTYEKLFF. The CDR3 DNA is TGTGCCAGCAGCTTAACATATGAAAAACTGTTTTTT. This chain links TRBV7-9 with TRBJ1-4, with unresolved D. This CDR3 has 12 amino acids. Trimming removed 2 bases from V and 6 bases from J, with 4 bases in between. Germline CDR1 is SEHNR and CDR2 is FQNEAQ (reference sequence).

The genes are TRBV11-2 and TRBJ2-5, with 7 bases fitting TRBD2. CDR1 SGHAT and CDR2 FQNNGV come from the germline V gene. CDR3 length: 13 residues. Trimming took 6 bases from V and 9 from J; bases not matched to a gene: 10. CDR3 protein: CASRGTGGYAQYF. The CDR3 nucleotides read TGTGCCAGCAGGGGTACCGGGGGGTACGCCCAGTACTTC.

This rearrangement joins TRBV14 to TRBJ1-4; D gene ambiguous. V was trimmed by 1 base and J by 7 bases, leaving 7 bases between them. The CDR3 loop spans 13 amino acids. CDR1 is SGHDN, CDR2 FVKESK, per germline. In DNA, the CDR3 is TGTGCCAGCAGCCAAGTTAGAAGTGAAAAACTGTTTTTT. It specifies CASSQVRSEKLFF.

The chain combines TRBV5-1 with TRBJ1-2; 10 nucleotides line up with TRBD1. CDR3 length: 16 amino acids. The trim removed 0 bases at V and 7 bases at J, leaving 9 bases unmatched. In germline, CDR1 is SGHRS, CDR2 YFSETQ. The CDR3 DNA reads TGCGCCAGCAGCTTGGCCGGAGGGACAGGGGAGGCTGGCTACACCTTC. The encoded protein is CASSLAGGTGEAGYTF.

The chain joins TRBV18 to TRBJ1-2; the D gene is possibly TRBD1 (5 bases). The ends were cut back, 5 bases at V and 4 bases at J, with 11 bases in the middle. Germline V gene lookup returns CDR1 KGHSH and CDR2 LQKENI. The CDR3 covers 13 residues. This chain's CDR3 is CASSIQGSYGYTF. As DNA, the CDR3 is TGTGCCAGCTCAATTCAGGGAAGCTATGGCTACACCTTC. The complete variable domain, with remaining parts taken from reference TRBV18 and TRBJ1-2, reads NAGVMQNPRHLVRRRGQEARLRCSPMKGHSHVYWYRQLPEEGLKFMVYLQKENIIDESGMPKERFSAEFPKEGPSILRIQQVVRGDSAAYFCASSIQGSYGYTFGSGTRLTVV.

This rearrangement joins TRBV19 to TRBJ1-5; tentative D call: TRBD1 (5 bases). This CDR3 comprises 15 residues. Deletions cut 5 bases from V and 2 bases from J, with 13 bases between. Germline-derived CDR1 and CDR2 are LNHDA and SQIVND (reference sequence). The CDR3 DNA reads as TGTGCCAGTAGTTCTGGCGCGGGGGGCAATCAGCCCCAGCATTTT. Translating gives CASSSGAGGNQPQHF.

The V gene is TRBV7-2, the J gene TRBJ1-5; 8 nucleotides agree with TRBD1. CDR3 length equals 16 residues. Germline CDR1 is SGHTA and CDR2 is FQGNSA. Trimming took 3 bases from V and 2 from J; bases not matched to a gene: 6. In DNA, the CDR3 is TGTGCCAGCAGCTTGGACAGGGAATGGGGCAATCAGCCCCAGCATTTT. Protein sequence: CASSLDREWGNQPQHF.

The chain recombines TRBV3-1 (or the pseudogene TRBV3-2) with TRBJ2-7; possible D gene TRBD2, 7 bases. Trimming left V 0 bases short and J 5 bases short, with 14 bases between. The CDR3 contains 15 residues. CDR1 is LGHDT, CDR2 YNNKEL, per germline (reference sequence). As DNA, the CDR3 is TGTGCCAGCAGCCAAGATGGGGCGGGGGCCAACGAGCAGTACTTC. Translation: CASSQDGAGANEQYF.

The CDR3 coding sequence is TGTGCCACCAGCAGAGATCGCGGGGACCAGTACTTC. Translated: CATSRDRGDQYF. This rearrangement joins TRBV15 to TRBJ2-5; possible D gene TRBD2, 6 bases. Trimming removed 0 bases from V and 10 bases from J, with 9 bases in between. The germline CDR1 and CDR2 sequences are LNHNV and YYDKDF (reference sequence). The CDR3 loop spans 12 amino acids. Complete variable domain (other parts from reference TRBV15 and TRBJ2-5): DAMVIQNPRYQVTQFGKPVTLSCSQTLNHNVMYWYQQKSSQAPKLLFHYYDKDFNNEADTPDNFQSRRPNTSFCFLDIRSPGLGDTAMYLCATSRDRGDQYFGPGTRLLVL.

In DNA form, the CDR3 reads TGTGCCAGCAGCCGGGAGGAGGACACTGAAGCTTTCTTT. This translates into CASSREEDTEAFF. This rearrangement joins TRBV13 to TRBJ1-1; D remains ambiguous. CDR3 size: 13 residues. Germline V CDR1 and CDR2: PRHDT, FYEKMQ (reference sequence). The V gene lost 5 bases and the J gene lost 3 bases, with 10 bases spanning the gap. Full variable domain (rest looked up from reference TRBV13 and TRBJ1-1): AAGVIQSPRHLIKEKRETATLKCYPIPRHDTVYWYQQGPGQDPQFLISFYEKMQSDKGSIPDRFSAQQFSDYHSELNMSSLELGDSALYFCASSREEDTEAFFGQGTRLTVV.

The chain combines TRBV3-1 (or the pseudogene TRBV3-2) with TRBJ1-2, with 8 nucleotides matching TRBD1. The V and J ends lost 1 base and 4 bases, in that order; junction bases with no gene match: 5. Germline lookup yields CDR1 LGHDT and CDR2 YNNKEL (reference sequence). The CDR3 runs to 15 residues. CDR3 sequence: CASSQGIGQGYGYTF. The CDR3 nucleotides are TGTGCCAGCAGCCAAGGCATCGGACAGGGCTATGGCTACACCTTC.

The gene calls are TRBV30 and TRBJ2-7, with TRBD1 matching over 9 bases. The CDR3 length is 13 residues. Germline V gene sequence: CDR1 GTSNPN, CDR2 SVGIG (reference sequence). Losses at the gene ends were 4 bases for V and 3 bases for J; bases not matched to a gene: 4. The CDR3, as DNA: TGTGCCTGGACCGGGACAGGGAGCTACGAGCAGTACTTC. It yields the protein CAWTGTGSYEQYF.

The rearrangement joins TRBV10-3 to TRBJ1-1, with 8 bases identical to TRBD1. This CDR3 has 13 residues. The germline gives CDR1 ENHRY, CDR2 SYGVKD. The V gene end was trimmed by 6 bases and the J gene end by 2 bases; junction bases not matched to a gene: 2. This chain's CDR3 is CAISGTGNTEAFF. CDR3 DNA: TGTGCCATCAGCGGGACAGGAAACACTGAAGCTTTCTTT.

This clone turned up a few times. The CDR3 here is CASSLTRDPGNTIYF. DNA of the CDR3: TGCGCCAGCAGCTTGACCCGGGATCCCGGAAACACCATATATTTT. This chain uses TRBV5-1 with TRBJ1-3; D remains ambiguous. CDR1 SGHRS and CDR2 YFSETQ come from the germline V gene. Trimming took off 1 base at V and 4 bases at J, with 12 bases between the two ends. CDR3 length: 15 amino acids. The whole variable domain, filled in from reference TRBV5-1 and TRBJ1-3, reads KAGVTQTPRYLIKTRGQQVTLSCSPISGHRSVSWYQQTPGQGLQFLFEYFSETQRNKGNFPGRFSGRQFSNSRSEMNVSTLELGDSALYLCASSLTRDPGNTIYFGEGSWLTVV.

The table lists this clone with a few counts. This sequence joins TRBV2 and TRBJ1-4, with TRBD1 matching 10 bases. The CDR3 covers 13 residues. V lost 7 bases to trimming and J lost 7 bases; unmatched junction nucleotides: 3. Germline V gene sequence: CDR1 SNHLY, CDR2 FYNNEI. DNA of the CDR3: TGTGCCAGCAAGGGACAGGGGTTTGAAAAACTGTTTTTT. Its translation is CASKGQGFEKLFF.